The sample holds a few counts of the clone carrying this T cell receptor beta chain. CDR1 is SGHTA and CDR2 is FQGNSA in the germline V gene. The J segment lost 4 bases and the V segment lost 5 bases, leaving 6 bases of the junction unmatched. This CDR3 has 15 amino acids. TCRdb's table, derived via immunoSEQ multiplex PCR, lists solely in-frame clones and lacks some. The repertoire holds fewer than 110,000 clones, with approximately 80% as singletons. These data originate in a study of blood T cell repertoires in COVID-19. Across the study: T cells, B-cell-depleted T cells, or PBMCs supplied cDNA or gDNA.

The receptor's source is a human donor in a cohort sampled during active or convalescent COVID-19. Material: peripheral blood. The rearrangement uses TRBV7-2 and TRBJ2-2, with TRBD1 identical over 8 bases. The CDR3 DNA reads TGTGCCAGCAGCCGGGACAGGCTAATCACCGGGGAGCTGTTTTTT. Residues: CASSRDRLITGELFF.